The 15 T cell receptor beta chains below all came from one sample that was sequenced in a study of CD8+CD57+ T cells in acquired aplastic anemia. By flow cytometry, patients selected for sequencing had shown an expansion of CD8+CD57+ cells. Researchers used genomic DNA as the template to profile TCR beta VDJ and CDR3. TCRdb re-called the reads with MiXCR, one entry per CDR3 protein. The repertoire holds 250,000 or so distinct CDR3 sequences, 47% seen once, with 7.8% in the top ten. Sequencing was carried out using sorted CD4+, CD8+, or CD8+CD57+ T cells (not recorded which) from PBMCs. The receptors derive from a human donor with aplastic anemia.

This clonotype was found many times. The J gene is TRBJ1-6, the V gene TRBV20-1, with TRBD1 as a possible D gene (6 bases). Trimming pared 5 bases from V and 0 bases from J, leaving 14 bases between. CDR3 length: 16 amino acids. Germline CDR1 and CDR2: DFQATT and SNEGSKA (reference sequence). This CDR3 reads CSAAGTRSSYNSPLHF. The CDR3 DNA follows: TGCAGTGCTGCAGGGACACGGAGCTCCTATAATTCACCCCTCCACTTT.

The V call is TRBV11-2, the J call TRBJ1-2, with D unresolved. Trimming removed 1 base at V and 5 bases at J, with 8 bases between. The CDR3 runs to 13 residues. Germline V gene sequence: CDR1 SGHAT, CDR2 FQNNGV. CDR3 residues: CASSLAKGYGYTF. For the CDR3, the DNA is TGTGCCAGCAGCTTAGCCAAGGGTTATGGCTACACCTTC.

The chain links TRBV6-6 to TRBJ2-7, with 8 positions matching TRBD2. CDR3 length equals 17 residues. V shed 0 bases and J 3 bases; nucleotides not matched to a gene: 10. The V gene's germline CDR1 is MNHNY and CDR2 SVGAGI (reference sequence). The CDR3 DNA reads as TGTGCCAGCAGTTACTCGATATACGGGGGGGGCCGCTACGAGCAGTACTTC. It is translated as CASSYSIYGGGRYEQYF.

Comment on this clonotype: It may be a read error: a sequence one base away is much more abundant. J is TRBJ1-6 and V is TRBV9; tentatively, D is TRBD1 (6 bases). Germline CDR1 is SGDLS and CDR2 is YYNGEE. This CDR3 comprises 15 residues. The CDR3 DNA sequence: TGTGCCAGCGGCGTAGAGGGGGGCCGGGGTTCACCCCTCCACTTT. This translates into CASGVEGGRGSPLHF.

J is TRBJ1-6 and V is TRBV19; 9 nucleotides match TRBD1. V was clipped by 5 bases and J by 8 bases; unmatched bases: 7. The CDR3 totals 15 residues. Germline values: CDR1 LNHDA, CDR2 SQIVND (reference sequence). The chain's CDR3 is CASSSRTGDHSPLHF. The CDR3 DNA reads TGTGCCAGTAGTTCTCGGACAGGGGATCATTCACCCCTCCACTTT.

This chain connects TRBV12-3 or TRBV12-4 to TRBJ2-5; D is undetermined. The CDR3 runs to 15 residues. The V and J ends lost 4 bases and 5 bases respectively, with 17 bases between them. The CDR3 spells CASSSLESDRETQYF. CDR3 DNA sequence: TGTGCCAGCAGTTCCCTAGAGAGTGATCGGGAGACCCAGTACTTC.

This rearrangement joins TRBV29-1 to TRBJ1-4; possibly TRBD1 for D (5 bases). With 4 bases removed from V and 8 bases from J, the gap between germline ends came to 14 bases. Germline V gene lookup returns CDR1 SQVTM and CDR2 ANQGSEA. CDR3 length: 13 residues. CDR3 region: CSVGGRSMEKLFF. For the CDR3, the DNA is TGCAGCGTTGGGGGCCGGTCCATGGAAAAACTGTTTTTT.

This clonotype was picked up many times. The J gene is TRBJ1-4, the V gene TRBV9, with D maybe TRBD1 (5 bases). The CDR3 length is 14 residues. Germline-derived CDR1 and CDR2 are SGDLS and YYNGEE. V was cut by 3 bases and J by 6 bases, with 12 bases left in between. The CDR3 sequence: CASSADSPYEKLFF. The CDR3 bases are TGTGCCAGCAGCGCCGACAGTCCCTATGAAAAACTGTTTTTT.

This clonotype showed up many times. Written as DNA, the CDR3 is TGTGCCAGCAGCGAGGCTCCAGTGGGGTCCTACGAGCAGTACTTC. Translating it yields CASSEAPVGSYEQYF. The chain links TRBV9 to TRBJ2-7, with unresolved D. This CDR3 spans 15 amino acids. Trimming shortened V by 3 bases and J by 1 base, and 14 bases separated the two germline ends. Germline-derived CDR1 and CDR2 are SGDLS and YYNGEE. Based on the CDR3 plus reference TRBV9 and TRBJ2-7, the full variable domain is DSGVTQTPKHLITATGQRVTLRCSPRSGDLSVYWYQQSLDQGLQFLIQYYNGEERAKGNILERFSAQQFPDLHSELNLSSLELGDSALYFCASSEAPVGSYEQYFGPGTRLTVT.

This clonotype was found many times. The V call is TRBV7-8, the J call TRBJ1-5; weak D call: TRBD1 (6 bases). V was clipped by 7 bases and J by 5 bases, with 15 bases between them. The CDR3 runs to 14 residues. CDR1 and CDR2 (germline): SGHVS, FQNEAQ. The CDR3 nucleotides are TGTGCCAGCACCGAGGAGACAGGAGATCAGCCCCAGCATTTT. This gives the protein CASTEETGDQPQHF.

This chain connects TRBV7-6 to TRBJ1-3; D is perhaps TRBD1 (6 bases). V lost 5 bases and J lost 3, with 8 bases in between. Germline loops: CDR1 SGHVS, CDR2 FNYEAQ. This CDR3 spans 13 amino acids. DNA of the CDR3: TGTGCCAGCAGCAACAGGGTTGGAAACACCATATATTTT. Translating gives CASSNRVGNTIYF.

This clonotype has just one count. Here the CDR3 reads CAIRKLAGDTDTQYF. CDR3 DNA sequence: TGTGCCATCAGGAAACTAGCGGGGGACACAGATACGCAGTATTTT. This chain links TRBV10-3 with TRBJ2-3; 11 nucleotides match TRBD2. Germline CDR1 and CDR2: ENHRY and SYGVKD. This CDR3 comprises 15 residues. The V and J ends lost 6 bases and 2 bases, in that order; junction bases with no gene match: 4.

Details on this clonotype: Germline is not matched at one junction end, which may reflect a read error. This chain connects TRBV10-3 to TRBJ2-1; D not resolved. The germline gives CDR1 ENHRY, CDR2 SYGVKD. CDR3 size: 14 residues. Written as DNA, the CDR3 is TGTGCCAGCAGTTACGGCGGCTCCTACAATGAGCAGTTCTTC. Amino acid sequence: CASSYGGSYNEQFF.

This clonotype was picked up many times. V gene TRBV20-1 combines with J gene TRBJ1-1; D perhaps matches TRBD1 (5 bases). This CDR3 comprises 16 residues. The V end was cut by 0 bases, the J end by 6 bases, with 20 bases between. Germline CDR1 DFQATT, CDR2 SNEGSKA (reference sequence). CDR3 amino acids: CSARDLFQGAGPEAFF. In nucleotides, the CDR3 is TGCAGTGCTAGAGATCTGTTCCAGGGCGCCGGGCCTGAAGCTTTCTTT.

This clonotype was recorded once. The rearrangement links TRBV20-1 to TRBJ2-3, with D possibly being TRBD2 (6 bases). Trimming cost V 5 bases and J 4 bases, with 19 bases left between them. CDR3 length: 15 residues. CDR1 and CDR2 (germline): DFQATT, SNEGSKA (reference sequence). This chain's CDR3 is CSARRASPGADTQYF. The CDR3, as DNA: TGCAGTGCTCGGAGGGCTAGCCCTGGAGCAGATACGCAGTATTTT.